The clone carrying this T cell receptor beta chain was detected ten times or more. Its matching antigen is unknown. This sample was taken from a study of T cells in Graves' hyperthyroidism and ophthalmopathy. Study-wide results and caveats: Blood samples included most of the expanded thyroid clonotypes exceeding 0.001.

The definition of stable Graves' hyperthyroidism was no ophthalmopathy progression within 18 months. Investigators excluded patients with uncontrolled infection, other autoimmune disease, pregnancy or lactation. The PBMCs were sourced from fresh peripheral blood (approximately 9 ml). RNA transcripts were the template for amplifying TCR beta CDR3 regions. In the first-round RT-PCR of the TCR CDR3, the HTBI primer set was used. TCRdb passed the multiplex PCR reads through MiXCR, listing each CDR3 protein once. The data show approximately 560,000 distinct CDR3 sequences, with 15% to 18% seen just once and approximately 7% held by the top ten. V lost 1 base and J lost 4; bases outside the gene matches: 6. The germline CDR1 and CDR2 sequences are MGHRA and YSYEKL. This CDR3 contains 16 residues.

The source of this sequence is a woman aged 25 to 39 with Graves' hyperthyroidism. Sequencing was done on a sample of blood. This chain links TRBV4-1 with TRBJ2-7; 11 positions match TRBD2. CDR3 coding DNA: TGCGCCAGCAGCCAAGGGTTACTAGCGGGAGCGTACGAGCAGTACTTC. This codes for CASSQGLLAGAYEQYF.